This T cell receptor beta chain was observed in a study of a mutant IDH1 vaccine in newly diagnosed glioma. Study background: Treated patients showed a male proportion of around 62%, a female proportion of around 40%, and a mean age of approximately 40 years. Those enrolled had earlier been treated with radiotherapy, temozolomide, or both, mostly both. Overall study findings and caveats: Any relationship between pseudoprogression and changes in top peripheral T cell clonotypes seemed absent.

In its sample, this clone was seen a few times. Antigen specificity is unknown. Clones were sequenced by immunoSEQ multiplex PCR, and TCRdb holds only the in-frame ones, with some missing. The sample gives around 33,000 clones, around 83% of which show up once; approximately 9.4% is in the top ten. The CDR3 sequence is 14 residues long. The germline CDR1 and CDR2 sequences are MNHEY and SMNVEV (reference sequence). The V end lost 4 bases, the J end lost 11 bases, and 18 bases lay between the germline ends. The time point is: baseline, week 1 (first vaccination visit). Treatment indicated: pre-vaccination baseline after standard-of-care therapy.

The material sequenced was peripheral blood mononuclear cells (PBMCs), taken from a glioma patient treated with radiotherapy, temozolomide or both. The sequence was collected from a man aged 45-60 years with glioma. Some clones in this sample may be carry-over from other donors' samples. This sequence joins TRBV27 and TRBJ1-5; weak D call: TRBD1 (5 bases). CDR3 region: CASSSTAVPWAQHF. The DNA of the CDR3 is TGTGCCAGCAGTTCGACAGCCGTCCCATGGGCCCAGCATTTT.